Each of the 4 T cell receptor beta chains below was sequenced from the same sample in a study of CD8 T cells in ankylosing spondylitis. TCRdb used MiXCR to reprocess the 5' RACE reads, holding one entry per CDR3 protein. The sample lists about 88,000 distinct CDR3 sequences, roughly 27% occurring once. The material sequenced was blood, either unsorted or a sorted T cell fraction (not recorded which). Source of these receptors: a male donor with ankylosing spondylitis or in good health (not recorded which).

This clonotype was recorded a few times. This chain links TRBV28 with TRBJ1-4; no reliable D call. The CDR3 runs 12 residues. Trimming took off 2 bases at V and 6 bases at J, with 4 bases between the two ends. Germline V CDR1 and CDR2: MDHEN, SYDVKM. As DNA, the CDR3 is TGTGCCAGCAGTTTACAGTATGAAAAACTGTTTTTT. Translation: CASSLQYEKLFF.

The chain couples TRBV19 to TRBJ2-1; tentative D call: TRBD2 (5 bases). This CDR3 comprises 11 residues. Germline V gene lookup returns CDR1 LNHDA and CDR2 SQIVND (reference sequence). Deletions cut 6 bases from V and 5 bases from J, with 5 bases between. CDR3 sequence (DNA): TGTGCCAGTAGGGGAGACAATGAGCAGTTCTTC. This encodes CASRGDNEQFF. The full variable domain, with the rest looked up from reference TRBV19 and TRBJ2-1, is DGGITQSPKYLFRKEGQNVTLSCEQNLNHDAMYWYRQDPGQGLRLIYYSQIVNDFQKGDIAEGYSVSREKKESFPLTVTSAQKNPTAFYLCASRGDNEQFFGPGTRLTVL.

The chain recombines TRBV24-1 with TRBJ2-2; possibly TRBD1 for D (5 bases). Germline V CDR1 and CDR2: KGHDR, SFDVKD. The length of the CDR3 is 13 residues. V lost 4 bases to trimming and J lost 7 bases, with 9 bases between them. CDR3 nucleotide sequence: TGTGCCACCAGTGACCAGGGAAGCGGGGAGCTGTTTTTT. Translated, it gives CATSDQGSGELFF.

The chain links TRBV5-1 to TRBJ2-7, with 8 bases matching TRBD2. Unmatched junction bases numbered 7, after V lost 3 bases and J lost 2 bases. CDR1 is SGHRS, CDR2 YFSETQ, per germline. The CDR3 has 15 amino acids. The CDR3: CASSYSGSRPYEQYF. As DNA, the CDR3 is TGCGCCAGCAGCTACAGCGGGAGTCGTCCCTACGAGCAGTACTTC.